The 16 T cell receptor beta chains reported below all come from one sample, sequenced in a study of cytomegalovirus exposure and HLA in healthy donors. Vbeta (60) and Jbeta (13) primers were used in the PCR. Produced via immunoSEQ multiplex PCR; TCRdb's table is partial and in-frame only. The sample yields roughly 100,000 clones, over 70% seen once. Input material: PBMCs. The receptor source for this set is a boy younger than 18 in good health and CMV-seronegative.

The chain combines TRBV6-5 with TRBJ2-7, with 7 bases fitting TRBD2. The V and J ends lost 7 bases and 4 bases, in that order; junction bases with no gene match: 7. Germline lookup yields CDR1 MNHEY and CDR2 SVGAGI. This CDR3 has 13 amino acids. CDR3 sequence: CASTRDYRYEQYF. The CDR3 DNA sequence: TGTGCCAGCACTCGGGACTACCGATACGAGCAGTACTTC.

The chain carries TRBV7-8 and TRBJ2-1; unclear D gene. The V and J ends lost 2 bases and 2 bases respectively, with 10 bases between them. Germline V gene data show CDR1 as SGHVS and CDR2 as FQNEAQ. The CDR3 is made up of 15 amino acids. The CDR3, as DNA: TGTGCCAGCAGCTTATATGTTCTAGCCTACAATGAGCAGTTCTTC. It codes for CASSLYVLAYNEQFF.

CDR3 nucleotide sequence: TGTGCCTGGAGGGCACTAGCGGTCGAGCAGTTCTTC. Protein: CAWRALAVEQFF. The rearrangement links TRBV30 to TRBJ2-1; 8 bases are shared with TRBD2. Germline CDR1 is GTSNPN and CDR2 is SVGIG (reference sequence). V lost 3 bases, J lost 10 bases, and 5 bases stayed unmatched. CDR3 size: 12 residues.

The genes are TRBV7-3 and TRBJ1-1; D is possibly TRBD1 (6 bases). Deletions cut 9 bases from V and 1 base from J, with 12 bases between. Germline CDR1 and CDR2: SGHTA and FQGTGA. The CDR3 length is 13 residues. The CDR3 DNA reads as TGTGCCAGTCTGGGGGCGGGGAACACTGAAGCTTTCTTT. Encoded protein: CASLGAGNTEAFF.

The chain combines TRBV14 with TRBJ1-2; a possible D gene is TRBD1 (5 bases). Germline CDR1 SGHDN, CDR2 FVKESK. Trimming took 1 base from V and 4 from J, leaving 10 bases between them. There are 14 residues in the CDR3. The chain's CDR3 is CASSQGGRLYGYTF. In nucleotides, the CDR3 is TGTGCCAGCAGCCAAGGGGGCAGACTCTATGGCTACACCTTC.

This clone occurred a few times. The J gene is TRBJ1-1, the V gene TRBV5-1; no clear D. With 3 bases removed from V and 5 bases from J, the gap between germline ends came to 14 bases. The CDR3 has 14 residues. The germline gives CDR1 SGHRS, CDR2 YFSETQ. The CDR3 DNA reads TGCGCCAGCAGCTCCCGGAGGGTTGAGACTGAAGCTTTCTTT. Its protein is CASSSRRVETEAFF.

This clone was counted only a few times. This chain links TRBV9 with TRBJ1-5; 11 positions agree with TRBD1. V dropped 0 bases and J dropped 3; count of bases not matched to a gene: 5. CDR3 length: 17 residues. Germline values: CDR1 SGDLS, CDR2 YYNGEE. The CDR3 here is CASSVGGTGGNNQPQHF. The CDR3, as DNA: TGTGCCAGCAGCGTAGGAGGGACAGGGGGGAACAATCAGCCCCAGCATTTT. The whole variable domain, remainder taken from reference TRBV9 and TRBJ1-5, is DSGVTQTPKHLITATGQRVTLRCSPRSGDLSVYWYQQSLDQGLQFLIQYYNGEERAKGNILERFSAQQFPDLHSELNLSSLELGDSALYFCASSVGGTGGNNQPQHFGDGTRLSIL.

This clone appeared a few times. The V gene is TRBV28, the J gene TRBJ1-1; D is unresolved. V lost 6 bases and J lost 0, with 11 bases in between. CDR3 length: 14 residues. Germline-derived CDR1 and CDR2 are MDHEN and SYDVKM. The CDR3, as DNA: TGTGCCAGCAGGCTACTCCGGTTGAACACTGAAGCTTTCTTT. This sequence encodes CASRLLRLNTEAFF.

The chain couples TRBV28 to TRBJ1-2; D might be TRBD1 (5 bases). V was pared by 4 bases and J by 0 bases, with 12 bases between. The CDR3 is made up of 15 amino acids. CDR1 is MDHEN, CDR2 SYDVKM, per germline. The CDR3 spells CASSSLPTANYGYTF. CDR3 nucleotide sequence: TGTGCCAGCAGTTCCCTCCCGACAGCTAACTATGGCTACACCTTC.

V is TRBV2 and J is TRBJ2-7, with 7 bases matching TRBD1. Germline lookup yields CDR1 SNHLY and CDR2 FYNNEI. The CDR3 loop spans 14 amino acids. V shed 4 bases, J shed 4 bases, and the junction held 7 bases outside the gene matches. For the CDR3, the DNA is TGTGCCAGCAGTGTGGAACAGGGGAAATACGAGCAGTACTTC. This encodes CASSVEQGKYEQYF.

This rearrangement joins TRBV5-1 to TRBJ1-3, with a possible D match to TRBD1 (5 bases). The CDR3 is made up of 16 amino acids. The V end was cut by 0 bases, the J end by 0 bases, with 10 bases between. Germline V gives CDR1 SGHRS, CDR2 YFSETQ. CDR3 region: CASSLVGDYSGNTIYF. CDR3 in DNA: TGCGCCAGCAGCTTGGTAGGGGACTACTCTGGAAACACCATATATTTT.

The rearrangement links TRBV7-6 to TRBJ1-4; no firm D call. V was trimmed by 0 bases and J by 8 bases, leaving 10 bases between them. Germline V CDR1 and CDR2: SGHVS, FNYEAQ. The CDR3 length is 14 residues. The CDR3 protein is CASSLALEGEKLFF. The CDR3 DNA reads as TGTGCCAGCAGCTTAGCGCTGGAGGGAGAAAAACTGTTTTTT.

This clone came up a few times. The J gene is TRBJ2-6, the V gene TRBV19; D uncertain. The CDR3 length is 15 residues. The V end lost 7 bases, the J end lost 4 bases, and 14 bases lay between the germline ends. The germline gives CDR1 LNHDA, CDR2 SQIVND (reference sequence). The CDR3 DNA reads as TGTGCCAGTAATATCAACGGTCTGGGGGCCAACGTCCTGACTTTC. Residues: CASNINGLGANVLTF.

This CDR3 reads CASSPTRTGNEQFF. The CDR3 DNA reads TGTGCCAGCAGCCCTACTAGAACGGGTAATGAGCAGTTCTTC. V and J are TRBV7-9 and TRBJ2-1, with TRBD2 as a possible D gene (5 bases). Trimming stripped 5 bases from V and 7 bases from J, with 15 bases between. The CDR3 extends over 14 amino acids. CDR1 is SEHNR, CDR2 FQNEAQ, per germline (reference sequence).

CDR3 sequence: CSAAGQLVRDTIYF. For the CDR3, the DNA is TGCAGCGCCGCGGGACAGCTAGTTAGGGACACCATATATTTT. The chain links TRBV29-1 to TRBJ1-3, with 7 bases that match TRBD1. V dropped 7 bases and J dropped 8; count of bases not matched to a gene: 14. The CDR3 runs 14 residues. Germline V lookup: CDR1 SQVTM, CDR2 ANQGSEA.

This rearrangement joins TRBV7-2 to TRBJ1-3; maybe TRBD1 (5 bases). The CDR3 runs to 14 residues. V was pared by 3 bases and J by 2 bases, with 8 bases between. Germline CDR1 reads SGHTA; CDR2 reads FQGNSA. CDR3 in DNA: TGTGCCAGCAGCTTGGCAGGGCCTGGAAACACCATATATTTT. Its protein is CASSLAGPGNTIYF.